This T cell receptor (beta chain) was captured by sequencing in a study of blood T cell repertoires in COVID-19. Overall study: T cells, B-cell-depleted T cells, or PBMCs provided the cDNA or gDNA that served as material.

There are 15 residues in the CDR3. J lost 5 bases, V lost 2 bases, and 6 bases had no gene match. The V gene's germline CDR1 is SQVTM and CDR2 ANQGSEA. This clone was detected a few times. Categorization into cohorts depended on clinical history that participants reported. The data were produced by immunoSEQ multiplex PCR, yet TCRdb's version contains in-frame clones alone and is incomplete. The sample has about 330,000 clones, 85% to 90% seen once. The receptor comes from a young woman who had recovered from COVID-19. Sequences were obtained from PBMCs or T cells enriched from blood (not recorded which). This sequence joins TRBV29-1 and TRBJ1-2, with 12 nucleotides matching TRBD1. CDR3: CSVESSGQGAYGYTF. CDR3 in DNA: TGCAGCGTTGAAAGTTCGGGACAGGGGGCTTATGGCTACACCTTC.